This T cell receptor (beta chain) was sequenced during a study of cytomegalovirus exposure and HLA in healthy donors. From germline, CDR1 is LNHDA and CDR2 SQIVND (reference sequence). Between the trimmed V and J ends, which lost 7 bases and 4 bases, there was a span of 14 bases. The CDR3 is made up of 14 amino acids. General study points: When the data were analyzed later, several of the most significant clusters appeared to be linked to common viral pathogens. Earlier analysis found most TCR beta V segments productive about 90% or about 30% of the time. Available immune exposure information covered CMV serostatus only.

Comment on this clone: Its specificity is unknown.

The PCR ran on 60 Vbeta and 13 Jbeta primers. Original processing methods: Around 11 million shared chains were among the approximately 80 million unique TCR beta chains that a later analysis counted. Data came from immunoSEQ multiplex PCR; TCRdb stores just in-frame clones and leaves some out. V and J calls and clone size follow that table, whereas D and trimming were derived from the DNA. This table holds roughly 120,000 clones, approximately 80% found once. V and J are TRBV19 and TRBJ2-1; weak D call: TRBD2 (6 bases). Sequenced input: PBMCs. This clonotype was sampled from a man between 18 and 35 years old in good health and CMV-seronegative. The CDR3: CASNSGGDYNEQFF. CDR3 nucleotides: TGTGCCAGTAACAGCGGAGGGGATTACAATGAGCAGTTCTTC. The whole variable domain, remainder taken from reference TRBV19 and TRBJ2-1, is DGGITQSPKYLFRKEGQNVTLSCEQNLNHDAMYWYRQDPGQGLRLIYYSQIVNDFQKGDIAEGYSVSREKKESFPLTVTSAQKNPTAFYLCASNSGGDYNEQFFGPGTRLTVL.